The 28 T cell receptor beta chains below come from one sample, sequenced in a study of metastatic and nonmetastatic thyroid tumors. Via MiXCR, TCRdb re-called the PCR reads. Here the sample spans roughly 20,000 clones, 22% being singletons. No treatment had been given to any patient before thyroid surgery. What was sequenced was adjacent normal tissue. The receptors stem from a female donor with papillary thyroid cancer or a benign thyroid nodule (not recorded which). Some clones in this sample may be carry-over from other donors' samples.

There are a few counts of this clone. This chain uses TRBV7-2 with TRBJ2-1; D is unresolved. Germline CDR1 and CDR2: SGHTA and FQGNSA. There are 15 residues in the CDR3. The V and J ends lost 3 bases and 5 bases respectively, with 14 bases between them. CDR3 DNA sequence: TGTGCCAGCAGCTTGAGCAAGGTTGAGAACAATGAGCAGTTCTTC. Residues: CASSLSKVENNEQFF.

This clone is labeled as medium-sized. This chain connects TRBV6-4 to TRBJ2-1, with 7 nucleotides matching TRBD1. The V gene end was trimmed by 8 bases and the J gene end by 6 bases; junction bases not matched to a gene: 10. Looked up from germline, CDR1 is MRHNA and CDR2 is SNTAGT. CDR3 length: 14 residues. CDR3: CASSAGGASNEQFF. CDR3 DNA sequence: TGTGCCAGCTCCGCAGGGGGAGCTAGCAATGAGCAGTTCTTC.

The rearrangement joins TRBV5-1 to TRBJ2-3; no firm D call. Germline loops: CDR1 SGHRS, CDR2 YFSETQ. The V and J ends lost 4 bases and 4 bases respectively, with 16 bases between them. The CDR3 length is 15 residues. CDR3 nucleotide sequence: TGCGCCAGCAGCAAAGCCGAGGCTGGCCCAGATACGCAGTATTTT. Its protein product is CASSKAEAGPDTQYF.

A few counts support this clone. The chain carries TRBV12-3 or TRBV12-4 and TRBJ1-6; D is perhaps TRBD1 (6 bases). The length of the CDR3 is 11 residues. Deletions cut 3 bases from V and 15 bases from J, with 9 bases between. CDR3 sequence reads: CASSLEGGLHF. CDR3 bases: TGTGCCAGCAGTTTGGAGGGGGGCCTCCACTTT.

In regard to this clone: Because the CDR3 is missing its conserved closing phenylalanine or tryptophan, this is likely a read error. The V gene is TRBV7-2, the J gene TRBJ1-2; D call uncertain. Trimming cost V 1 base and J 8 bases, with 11 bases left between them. The CDR3 runs to 13 residues. In germline, CDR1 is SGHTA, CDR2 FQGNSA. The CDR3 here is CASSLGVTGGYTH. CDR3 DNA sequence: TGTGCCAGCAGCTTAGGGGTTACCGGAGGCTACACCCAC.

As concerns this clone: Sequence at one end of the junction differs from germline and may be a read error. The rearrangement links TRBV2 to TRBJ1-2; D ambiguous. Germline V CDR1 and CDR2: SNHLY, FYNNEI. The CDR3 is made up of 11 amino acids. The CDR3 region is CASSYSYCYTF. For the CDR3, the DNA is TGTGCCAGCAGTTACAGCTATTGCTACACCTTC.

This chain uses TRBV20-1 with TRBJ2-5, with unresolved D. V lost 5 bases and J 7 bases, leaving 5 bases between the germline ends. CDR1 DFQATT and CDR2 SNEGSKA come from the germline V gene (reference sequence). The CDR3 extends over 9 amino acids. This CDR3 reads CSAGRTQYF. In DNA form, the CDR3 reads TGCAGTGCTGGCCGGACCCAGTACTTC.

V usage is TRBV7-9 and J usage is TRBJ1-2; D gene unclear. V was shortened by 4 bases and J by 1 base, with 10 bases between the two germline ends. Germline CDR1 and CDR2: SEHNR and FQNEAQ (reference sequence). CDR3 length equals 14 residues. CDR3 protein: CASSSSGVNYGYTF. In nucleotides, the CDR3 is TGTGCCAGCAGCTCGTCAGGAGTTAACTATGGCTACACCTTC.

By proportion, this clone is medium-sized. This chain connects TRBV2 to TRBJ2-5, with D unresolved. Germline V lookup: CDR1 SNHLY, CDR2 FYNNEI. This CDR3 contains 13 residues. The ends were cut back, 3 bases at V and 0 bases at J, with 5 bases in the middle. CDR3 residues: CASSDNNQETQYF. The DNA for the CDR3 is TGTGCCAGCAGTGACAACAACCAAGAGACCCAGTACTTC.

The table lists this clone with a few counts. Relative to the germline gene, one junction end is altered; a read error may explain this. J is TRBJ1-5 and V is TRBV28, with 9 bases identical to TRBD1. The CDR3 runs 18 residues. Germline V CDR1 and CDR2: MDHEN, SYDVKM. The CDR3 is CAGSFSPSGQGSNQPQHF. The CDR3 DNA follows: TGTGCCGGCAGTTTCTCCCCCTCGGGACAGGGTTCCAATCAGCCCCAGCATTTT.

This sequence joins TRBV5-1 and TRBJ2-6; no clear D. Germline CDR1 SGHRS, CDR2 YFSETQ. There are 15 residues in the CDR3. V was trimmed by 4 bases and J by 8 bases, leaving 16 bases between them. The CDR3 DNA sequence: TGCGCCAGCAGCACGAGGACGCGGTTTCCCAACGTCCTGACTTTC. Amino acid sequence: CASSTRTRFPNVLTF.

This clone is labeled medium-sized (0.01 to 0.1%). The chain carries TRBV10-2 and TRBJ2-5, with TRBD2 matching 10 bases. CDR1 and CDR2 from the germline V gene are WSHSY and SAAADI. Trimming took 8 bases from V and 5 from J; bases not matched to a gene: 2. This CDR3 spans 12 amino acids. In nucleotides, the CDR3 is TGCGCCAGCCTAGCGGGAGATGAGACCCAGTACTTC. Translated, it gives CASLAGDETQYF.

The CDR3 loop reads CSTTVPAQQETQYF. The CDR3 region has the DNA TGCAGTACTACCGTCCCGGCACAACAAGAGACCCAGTACTTC. The gene calls are TRBV20-1 and TRBJ2-5, with D unclear. Trimming removed 8 bases from V and 2 bases from J, with 18 bases in between. The CDR3 loop spans 14 amino acids. Germline CDR1 is DFQATT and CDR2 is SNEGSKA (reference sequence).

A few counts support this clone. The chain uses TRBV19 and TRBJ1-3; possibly TRBD1 for D (6 bases). Germline CDR1 is LNHDA and CDR2 is SQIVND (reference sequence). The CDR3 totals 14 residues. V lost 6 bases and J 4 bases, leaving 13 bases between the germline ends. The CDR3 region is CASSPRGRGNTIYF. CDR3 in DNA: TGTGCCAGTAGCCCCAGGGGTAGAGGAAACACCATATATTTT.

This clone was recorded at least ten times. Other DNA variants within this sample encode the same CDR3. The rearrangement uses TRBV12-3 or TRBV12-4 and TRBJ2-1; tentatively, D is TRBD2 (5 bases). The CDR3 is 13 amino acids. Trimming took off 8 bases at V and 6 bases at J, with 14 bases between the two ends. CDR3 bases: TGTGCCAGCTCCCTCGGACTGCGCAATGAGCAGTTCTTC. Translated, it gives CASSLGLRNEQFF.

This clone appeared many times. The rearrangement links TRBV11-2 to TRBJ2-1; D gene ambiguous. This CDR3 region has 16 residues. Trimming took 5 bases from V and 5 from J, leaving 19 bases between them. Germline CDR1 is SGHAT and CDR2 is FQNNGV. CDR3 residues: CASSLQSQVGNNEQFF. In nucleotides, the CDR3 is TGTGCCAGCAGCCTCCAGTCTCAAGTGGGGAACAATGAGCAGTTCTTC.

This clone is judged medium-sized (0.01 to 0.1%). The chain is built from TRBV28 and TRBJ1-5; a possible D gene is TRBD1 (6 bases). Trimming shortened V by 6 bases and J by 3 bases, and 18 bases separated the two germline ends. The CDR3 has 16 amino acids. CDR1 is MDHEN and CDR2 is SYDVKM in the germline V gene. The CDR3 loop is CASRLPFRGDNQPQHF. The DNA of the CDR3 is TGTGCCAGCAGGCTACCCTTTAGGGGGGACAATCAGCCCCAGCATTTT.

This clone is labeled medium-sized. The CDR3 spells CASIKRRNYNSPLHF. In nucleotides, the CDR3 is TGTGCCAGCATCAAGAGACGGAACTATAATTCACCCCTCCACTTT. The V call is TRBV6-2 or TRBV6-3, the J call TRBJ1-6; D call uncertain. V was pared by 7 bases and J by 3 bases, with 13 bases between. The germline V gene encodes CDR1 MNHEY and CDR2 SVGEGT. This CDR3 contains 15 residues.

This clone occurred many times. A clone one base away is much larger, so this may be a read error. The gene calls are TRBV30 and TRBJ1-5, with D uncertain. Trimming removed 5 bases at V and 0 bases at J, with 8 bases between. Germline lookup yields CDR1 GTSNPN and CDR2 SVGIG (reference sequence). The CDR3 length is 13 residues. The CDR3 region has the DNA TGTGCCTGGGCACAGTATAGCAATCAGCCCCAGCATTTT. It translates to CAWAQYSNQPQHF.

This clone was counted a few times. The chain links TRBV6-1 to TRBJ2-1; D unresolved. The CDR3 extends over 13 amino acids. Trimming took off 6 bases at V and 0 bases at J, with 6 bases between the two ends. In germline, CDR1 is MNHNS, CDR2 SASEGT. The CDR3 region is CASSLSSYNEQFF. The CDR3 DNA is TGTGCCAGCAGCCTCAGCTCCTACAATGAGCAGTTCTTC.

There are a few counts of this clone. The chain combines TRBV12-3 or TRBV12-4 with TRBJ2-3, with a possible D match to TRBD2 (6 bases). V was trimmed by 6 bases and J by 0 bases, leaving 13 bases between them. The CDR3 covers 15 residues. This CDR3 reads CASSILAASTDTQYF. The CDR3 DNA follows: TGTGCCAGCAGCATACTAGCAGCTAGCACAGATACGCAGTATTTT.

In this sample, this clone turned up many times. The chain carries TRBV20-1 and TRBJ2-1, with TRBD2 matching over 14 bases. The CDR3 has 17 amino acids. Germline loops: CDR1 DFQATT, CDR2 SNEGSKA (reference sequence). The V segment lost 0 bases and the J segment 3 bases; nucleotides outside the gene matches: 4. The chain's CDR3 is CSARDFGTSGGYNEQFF. In DNA, the CDR3 is TGCAGTGCTAGAGATTTTGGGACTAGCGGGGGCTACAATGAGCAGTTCTTC.

The V call is TRBV19, the J call TRBJ2-1; D is undetermined. CDR1 and CDR2 from the germline V gene are LNHDA and SQIVND (reference sequence). The CDR3 is made up of 15 amino acids. V lost 4 bases and J lost 0, with 10 bases in between. The CDR3 nucleotides read TGTGCCAGTAGTAGGTCAGTAGGCTCCTACAATGAGCAGTTCTTC. Its translation is CASSRSVGSYNEQFF.

This clone has only one observation. The chain employs TRBV20-1 and TRBJ1-1; D possibly corresponds to TRBD1 (6 bases). CDR1 is DFQATT, CDR2 SNEGSKA, per germline (reference sequence). The CDR3 sequence is 14 residues long. V was pared by 4 bases and J by 1 base, with 13 bases between. As DNA, the CDR3 is TGCAGTGCTATAGAAGGGGGTAGGAACACTGAAGCTTTCTTT. It encodes CSAIEGGRNTEAFF.

This clone was observed at least ten times. This chain joins TRBV25-1 and TRBJ1-5, with D uncertain. CDR1 and CDR2 (germline): MGHDK, SYGVNS. There are 15 residues in the CDR3. Trimming stripped 10 bases from V and 3 bases from J, with 19 bases between. The CDR3 DNA reads TGTGCCATCCCTACAAAGGGTAACTTCAATCAGCCCCAGCATTTT. Encoded protein: CAIPTKGNFNQPQHF.

The chain joins TRBV11-2 to TRBJ2-2; D gene ambiguous. Trimming pared 5 bases from V and 0 bases from J, leaving 16 bases between. This CDR3 spans 17 amino acids. Germline CDR1 is SGHAT and CDR2 is FQNNGV. CDR3 coding DNA: TGTGCCAGCAGCCCCGCCCTAAACCCGTCGAACACCGGGGAGCTGTTTTTT. Protein product: CASSPALNPSNTGELFF.

In its sample, this clone was seen a few times. The V and J genes are TRBV6-1 and TRBJ2-7; no reliable D call. CDR1 is MNHNS and CDR2 is SASEGT in the germline V gene. This CDR3 has 12 residues. The V gene lost 5 bases and the J gene lost 3 bases, with 8 bases spanning the gap. The CDR3 sequence: CASSKDLYEQYF. The CDR3 DNA is TGTGCCAGCAGTAAGGACCTCTACGAGCAGTACTTC.

The V call is TRBV6-1, the J call TRBJ2-7; D uncertain. This CDR3 comprises 12 residues. Germline V gives CDR1 MNHNS, CDR2 SASEGT. V shed 2 bases and J shed 6 bases, with 8 bases lying between them. The CDR3 region is CASSEMWSEQYF. CDR3 coding DNA: TGTGCCAGCAGTGAAATGTGGTCCGAGCAGTACTTC.